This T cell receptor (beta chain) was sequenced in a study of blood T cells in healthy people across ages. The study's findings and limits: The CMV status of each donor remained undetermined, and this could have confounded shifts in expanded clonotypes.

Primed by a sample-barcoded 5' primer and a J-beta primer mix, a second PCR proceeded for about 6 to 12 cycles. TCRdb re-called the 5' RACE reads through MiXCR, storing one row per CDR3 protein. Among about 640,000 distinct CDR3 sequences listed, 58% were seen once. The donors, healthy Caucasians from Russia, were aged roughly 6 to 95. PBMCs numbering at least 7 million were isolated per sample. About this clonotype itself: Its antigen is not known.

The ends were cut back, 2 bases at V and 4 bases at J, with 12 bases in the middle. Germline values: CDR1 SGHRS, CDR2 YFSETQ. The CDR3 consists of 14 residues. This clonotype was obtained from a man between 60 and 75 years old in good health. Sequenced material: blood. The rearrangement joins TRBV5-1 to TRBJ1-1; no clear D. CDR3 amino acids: CASSFRGRPTEAFF. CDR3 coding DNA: TGCGCCAGCAGCTTTAGAGGGAGACCCACTGAAGCTTTCTTT. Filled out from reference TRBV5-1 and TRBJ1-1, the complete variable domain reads KAGVTQTPRYLIKTRGQQVTLSCSPISGHRSVSWYQQTPGQGLQFLFEYFSETQRNKGNFPGRFSGRQFSNSRSEMNVSTLELGDSALYLCASSFRGRPTEAFFGQGTRLTVV.